The 4 T cell receptor beta chains in this list originate from one sample, sequenced in a study of shared clonotypes between healthy human individuals. Assay: immunoSEQ multiplex PCR; the TCRdb copy retains only in-frame clones and omits some. The top ten hold roughly 1.5% of the sample, which has about a million clones, 60% to 85% seen once. Sequenced sample: memory CD4+ T cells sorted from blood. Subset indicated: CD45RA-negative fraction. These receptor sequences come from a man between 18 and 29 years old in good health.

This clone was counted ten times or more. J is TRBJ1-2 and V is TRBV30; weak D call: TRBD1 (5 bases). The CDR3 extends over 13 amino acids. Trimming pared 1 base from V and 4 bases from J, leaving 10 bases between. Looked up from germline, CDR1 is GTSNPN and CDR2 is SVGIG (reference sequence). The CDR3 nucleotides read TGTGCCTGGAGTGCACAGGCGTCCTATGGCTACACCTTC. It encodes CAWSAQASYGYTF.

The V and J genes are TRBV6-5 and TRBJ2-7; 10 nucleotides align to TRBD2. The CDR3 sequence is 15 residues long. V shed 6 bases, J shed 3 bases, and the junction held 8 bases outside the gene matches. CDR1 is MNHEY, CDR2 SVGAGI, per germline. The CDR3 loop reads CASSPGVAGGYEQYF. The CDR3 DNA reads as TGTGCCAGCAGCCCCGGGGTAGCGGGGGGCTACGAGCAGTACTTC.

The J gene is TRBJ2-7, the V gene TRBV7-6; D is unresolved. Per germline, CDR1 SGHVS and CDR2 FNYEAQ. The CDR3 contains 15 residues. The V end lost 5 bases, the J end lost 5 bases, and 19 bases lay between the germline ends. CDR3 sequence: CASSPQSRAPHEQYF. The CDR3 coding sequence is TGTGCCAGCAGCCCCCAAAGTCGGGCACCCCACGAGCAGTACTTC.

This chain connects TRBV6-6 to TRBJ2-2, with D maybe TRBD2 (5 bases). The V and J ends lost 5 bases and 6 bases respectively, with 10 bases between them. This CDR3 has 13 residues. CDR1 is MNHNY and CDR2 is SVGAGI in the germline V gene (reference sequence). CDR3 bases: TGTGCCAGCAGTAAAACTAGTTCCGGGGAGCTGTTTTTT. It specifies CASSKTSSGELFF.